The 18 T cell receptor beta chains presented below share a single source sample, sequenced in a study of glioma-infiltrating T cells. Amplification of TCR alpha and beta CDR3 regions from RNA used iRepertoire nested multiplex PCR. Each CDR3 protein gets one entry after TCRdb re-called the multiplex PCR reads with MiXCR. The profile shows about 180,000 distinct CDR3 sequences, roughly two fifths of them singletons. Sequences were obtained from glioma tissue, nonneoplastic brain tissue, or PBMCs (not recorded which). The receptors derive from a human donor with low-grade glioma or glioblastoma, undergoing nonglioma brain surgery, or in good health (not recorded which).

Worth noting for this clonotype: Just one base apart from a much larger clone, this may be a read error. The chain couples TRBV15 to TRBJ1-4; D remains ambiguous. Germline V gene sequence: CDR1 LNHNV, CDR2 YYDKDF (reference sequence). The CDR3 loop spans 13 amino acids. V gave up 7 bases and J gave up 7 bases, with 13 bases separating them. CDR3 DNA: TGTGCCACCAAGGCGTTCGGCTCTGAAAAACTGTTTTTT. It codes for CATKAFGSEKLFF. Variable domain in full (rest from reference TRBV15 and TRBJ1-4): DAMVIQNPRYQVTQFGKPVTLSCSQTLNHNVMYWYQQKSSQAPKLLFHYYDKDFNNEADTPDNFQSRRPNTSFCFLDIRSPGLGDTAMYLCATKAFGSEKLFFGSGTQLSVL.

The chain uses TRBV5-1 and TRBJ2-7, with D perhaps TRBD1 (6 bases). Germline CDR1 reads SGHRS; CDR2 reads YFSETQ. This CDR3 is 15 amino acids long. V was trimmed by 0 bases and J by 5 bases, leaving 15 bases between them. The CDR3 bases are TGCGCCAGCAGCTTGGTCGGGACAAGGGTCCACGAGCAGTACTTC. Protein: CASSLVGTRVHEQYF.

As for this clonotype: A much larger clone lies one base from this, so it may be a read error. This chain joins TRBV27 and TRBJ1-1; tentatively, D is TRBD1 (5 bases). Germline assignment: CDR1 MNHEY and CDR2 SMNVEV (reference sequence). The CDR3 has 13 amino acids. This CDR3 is CASRRGRGTEGFF. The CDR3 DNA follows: TGTGCCAGCAGGAGAGGGAGGGGCACTGAAGGTTTCTTT.

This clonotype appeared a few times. CDR3 region: CASRRAELDEQYF. As DNA, the CDR3 is TGTGCCAGCAGGCGAGCGGAGCTCGACGAGCAGTACTTC. The V call is TRBV7-2, the J call TRBJ2-7; D might be TRBD2 (5 bases). The CDR3 runs 13 residues. V dropped 6 bases and J dropped 5 bases, with 14 bases sitting between them. Germline CDR1 SGHTA, CDR2 FQGNSA.

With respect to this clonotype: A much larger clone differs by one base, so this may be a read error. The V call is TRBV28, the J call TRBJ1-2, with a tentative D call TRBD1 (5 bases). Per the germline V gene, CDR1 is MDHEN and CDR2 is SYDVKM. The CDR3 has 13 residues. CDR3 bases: TGTGCCAGCGACCCCAGGGCTAACTATTGCTACACCTTC. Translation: CASDPRANYCYTF.

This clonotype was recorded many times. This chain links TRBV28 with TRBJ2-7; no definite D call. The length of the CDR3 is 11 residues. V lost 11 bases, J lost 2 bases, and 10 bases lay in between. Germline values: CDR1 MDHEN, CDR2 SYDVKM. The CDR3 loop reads CAASRPYEQYF. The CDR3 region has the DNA TGTGCCGCATCCCGCCCCTACGAGCAGTACTTC.

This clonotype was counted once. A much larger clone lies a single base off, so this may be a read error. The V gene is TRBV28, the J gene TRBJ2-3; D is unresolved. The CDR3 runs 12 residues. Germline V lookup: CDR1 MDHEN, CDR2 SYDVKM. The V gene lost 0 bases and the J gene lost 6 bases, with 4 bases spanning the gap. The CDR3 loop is CASSLWFDTQYF. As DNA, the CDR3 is TGTGCCAGCAGTTTATGGTTTGATACGCAGTATTTT.

The CDR3 DNA is TGTGCCAGCAGTCCTGAGGGACTTAGCTGGGGCACAGATACGCAGTATTTT. It encodes CASSPEGLSWGTDTQYF. The rearrangement joins TRBV4-2 to TRBJ2-3; possible D gene TRBD2, 6 bases. Germline CDR1 is LGHNA and CDR2 is YNFKEQ. Trimming left V 6 bases short and J 1 base short, with 20 bases between. The CDR3 spans 17 residues.

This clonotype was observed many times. Written as DNA, the CDR3 is TGTGCCAGCGAGACTAGCGGGAGGGTCAATGAGCAGTTCTTC. It specifies CASETSGRVNEQFF. This chain joins TRBV28 and TRBJ2-1; the match to TRBD2 covers 14 bases. Trimming removed 8 bases from V and 6 bases from J; junction bases left unmatched: 3. CDR1 is MDHEN, CDR2 SYDVKM, per germline. This CDR3 is built from 14 residues.

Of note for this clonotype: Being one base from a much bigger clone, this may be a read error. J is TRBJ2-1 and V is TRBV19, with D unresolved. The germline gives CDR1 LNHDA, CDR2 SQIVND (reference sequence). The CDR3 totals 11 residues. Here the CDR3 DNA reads TGTGCCATTAGTGACTACAATGAGCAGTTCTTC. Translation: CAISDYNEQFF.

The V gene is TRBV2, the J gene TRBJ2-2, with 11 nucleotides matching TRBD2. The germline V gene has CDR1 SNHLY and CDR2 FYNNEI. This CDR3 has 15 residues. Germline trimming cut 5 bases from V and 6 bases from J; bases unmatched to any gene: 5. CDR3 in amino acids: CASSTTSGTSGELFF. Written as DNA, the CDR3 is TGTGCCAGCAGTACGACTAGCGGGACGTCCGGGGAGCTGTTTTTT.

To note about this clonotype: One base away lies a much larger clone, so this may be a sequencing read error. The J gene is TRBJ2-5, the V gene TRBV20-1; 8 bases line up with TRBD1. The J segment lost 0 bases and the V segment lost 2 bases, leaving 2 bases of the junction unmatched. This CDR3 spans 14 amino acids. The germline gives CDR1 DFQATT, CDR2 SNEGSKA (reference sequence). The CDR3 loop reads CSARPQGDQETQYF. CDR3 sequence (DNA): TGCAGTGCTAGACCACAGGGGGACCAAGAGACCCAGTACTTC.

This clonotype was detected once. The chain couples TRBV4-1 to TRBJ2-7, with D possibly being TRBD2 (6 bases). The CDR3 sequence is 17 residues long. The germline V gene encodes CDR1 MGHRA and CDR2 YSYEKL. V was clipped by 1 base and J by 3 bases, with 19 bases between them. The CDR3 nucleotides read TGCGCCAGCAGCCAAGTTTACGCCGTGTGGGGGGACTACGAGCAGTACTTC. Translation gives CASSQVYAVWGDYEQYF.

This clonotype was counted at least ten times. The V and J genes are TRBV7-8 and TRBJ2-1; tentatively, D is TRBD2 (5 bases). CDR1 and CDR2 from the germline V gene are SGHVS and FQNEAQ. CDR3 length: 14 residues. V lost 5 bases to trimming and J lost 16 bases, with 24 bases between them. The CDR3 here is CASSLGSDLGSKFF. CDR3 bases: TGTGCCAGCAGCCTTGGGTCGGACTTAGGGAGCAAATTCTTC. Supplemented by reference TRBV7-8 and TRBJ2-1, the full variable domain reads GAGVSQSPRYKVAKRGQDVALRCDPISGHVSLFWYQQALGQGPEFLTYFQNEAQLDKSGLPSDRFFAERPEGSVSTLKIQRTQQEDSAVYLCASSLGSDLGSKFFGPGTRLTVL.

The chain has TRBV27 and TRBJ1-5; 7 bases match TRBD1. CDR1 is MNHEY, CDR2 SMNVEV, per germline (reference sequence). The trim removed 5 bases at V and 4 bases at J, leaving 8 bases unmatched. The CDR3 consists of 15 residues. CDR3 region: CASSLLSGGNQPQHF. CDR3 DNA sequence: TGTGCCAGCAGTCTATTATCAGGGGGAAATCAGCCCCAGCATTTT.

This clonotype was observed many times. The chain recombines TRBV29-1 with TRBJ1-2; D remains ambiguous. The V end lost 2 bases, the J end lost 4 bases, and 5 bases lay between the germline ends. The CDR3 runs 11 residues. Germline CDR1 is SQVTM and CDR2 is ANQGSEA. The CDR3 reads CSVESVYGYTF. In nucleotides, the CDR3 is TGCAGCGTTGAAAGCGTCTATGGCTACACCTTC.

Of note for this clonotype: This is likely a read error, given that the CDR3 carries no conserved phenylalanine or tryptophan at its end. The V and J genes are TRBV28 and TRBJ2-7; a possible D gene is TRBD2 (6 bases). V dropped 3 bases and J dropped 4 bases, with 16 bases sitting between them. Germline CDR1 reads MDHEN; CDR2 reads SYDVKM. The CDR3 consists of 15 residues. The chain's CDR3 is CASSFSEGGRYEQYL. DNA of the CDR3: TGTGCCAGCAGTTTTTCGGAGGGAGGTAGATACGAGCAGTACCTA.

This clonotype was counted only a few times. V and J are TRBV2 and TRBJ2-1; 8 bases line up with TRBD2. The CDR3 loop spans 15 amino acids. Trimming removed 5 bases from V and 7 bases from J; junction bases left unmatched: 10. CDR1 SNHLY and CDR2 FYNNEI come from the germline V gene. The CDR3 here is CASSTSGSFWNEQFF. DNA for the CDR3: TGTGCCAGCAGTACGAGCGGGAGCTTTTGGAATGAGCAGTTCTTC.